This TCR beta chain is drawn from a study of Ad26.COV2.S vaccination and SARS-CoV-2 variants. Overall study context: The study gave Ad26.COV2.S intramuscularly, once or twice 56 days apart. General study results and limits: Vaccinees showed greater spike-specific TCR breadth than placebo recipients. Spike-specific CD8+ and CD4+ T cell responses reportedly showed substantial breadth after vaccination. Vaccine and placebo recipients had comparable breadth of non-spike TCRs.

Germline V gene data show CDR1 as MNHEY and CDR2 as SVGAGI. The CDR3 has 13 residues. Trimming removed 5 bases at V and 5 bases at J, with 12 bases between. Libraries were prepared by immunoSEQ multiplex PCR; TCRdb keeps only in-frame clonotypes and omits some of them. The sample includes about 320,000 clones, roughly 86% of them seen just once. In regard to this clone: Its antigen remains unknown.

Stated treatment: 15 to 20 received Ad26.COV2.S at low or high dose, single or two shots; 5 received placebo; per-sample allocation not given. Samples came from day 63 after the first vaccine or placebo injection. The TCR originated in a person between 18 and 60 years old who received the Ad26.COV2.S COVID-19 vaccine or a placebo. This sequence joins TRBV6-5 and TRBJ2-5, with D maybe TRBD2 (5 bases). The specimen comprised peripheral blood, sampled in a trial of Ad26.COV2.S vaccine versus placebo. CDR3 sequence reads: CASSPRGWETQYF. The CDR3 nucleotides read TGTGCCAGCAGTCCTCGAGGGTGGGAGACCCAGTACTTC.